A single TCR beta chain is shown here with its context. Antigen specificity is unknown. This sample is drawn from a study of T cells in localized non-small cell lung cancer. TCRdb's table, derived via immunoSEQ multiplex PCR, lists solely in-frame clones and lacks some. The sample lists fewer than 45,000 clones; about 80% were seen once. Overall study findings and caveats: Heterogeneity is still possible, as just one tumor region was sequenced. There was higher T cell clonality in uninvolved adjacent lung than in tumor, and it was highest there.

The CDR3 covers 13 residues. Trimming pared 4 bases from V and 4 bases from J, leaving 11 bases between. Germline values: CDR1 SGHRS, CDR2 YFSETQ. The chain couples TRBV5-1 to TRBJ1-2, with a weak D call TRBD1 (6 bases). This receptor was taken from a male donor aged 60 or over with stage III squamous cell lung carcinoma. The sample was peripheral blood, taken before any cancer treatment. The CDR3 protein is CASSPDRSYGYTF. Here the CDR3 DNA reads TGCGCCAGCAGCCCCGACAGGTCCTATGGCTACACCTTC.